A selection of T cell receptor beta chains follows, all from one sample in a study of blood T cell repertoires in COVID-19. Clones were read by immunoSEQ multiplex PCR, and TCRdb kept only the in-frame ones, dropping some. The sample consists of about 340,000 clones, 80% to 90% of them appearing once. The material sequenced was PBMCs or T cells enriched from blood (not recorded which). The receptors were gathered from a middle-aged woman with acute COVID-19. Both conserved end residues are part of each CDR3. A D gene is named only where the DNA matches it firmly. Clone size is given for some rows only: seen once, a few or many times, or a class if the clone is expanded.

TRBJ1-5	TRBV9	-	15	-	CASSVGSGFGQPQHF	TGTGCCAGCAGCGTAGGTTCAGGGTTCGGTCAGCCCCAGCATTTT
TRBJ2-7	TRBV6-5	-	14	few	CASSSSGGVYEQYF	TGTGCCAGCAGTTCCAGTGGAGGGGTCTACGAGCAGTACTTC
TRBJ1-2	TRBV4-2	TRBD1	14	-	CASSQGGTGGAYTF	TGTGCCAGCAGCCAAGGGGGGACAGGGGGCGCCTACACCTTC
TRBJ2-7	TRBV28	TRBD2	17	-	CASSSSGTSGHLYEQYF	TGTGCCAGCAGTTCCTCCGGGACTAGCGGTCACTTATACGAGCAGTACTTC
TRBJ2-1	TRBV24-1	-	15	-	CATSAADKLSNEQFF	TGTGCCACCAGTGCGGCTGACAAGCTAAGCAATGAGCAGTTCTTC
TRBJ1-5	TRBV15	-	15	-	CATSRRQSPPWPQHF	TGTGCCACCAGCAGGAGACAGAGCCCCCCTTGGCCCCAGCATTTT
TRBJ1-3	TRBV28	-	13	-	CASTELLGNTIYF	TGTGCCAGCACCGAACTCCTGGGAAACACCATATATTTT
TRBJ2-1	TRBV4-2	TRBD2	16	few	CASSQNLAGAYNEQFF	TGTGCCAGCAGCCAAAATCTAGCGGGGGCTTACAATGAGCAGTTCTTC
TRBJ2-1	TRBV5-4	TRBD2	15	-	CASSLGLAGGNEQFF	TGTGCCAGCAGCTTAGGACTAGCGGGAGGCAATGAGCAGTTCTTC
TRBJ1-1	TRBV6-5	-	15	-	CASSYSSGLNTEAFF	TGTGCCAGCAGTTACTCGTCCGGGTTGAACACTGAAGCTTTCTTT
TRBJ2-2	TRBV25-1	-	14	-	CASSRRENTGELFF	TGTGCCAGCAGTCGACGGGAAAACACCGGGGAGCTGTTTTTT
TRBJ1-1	TRBV11-1	-	14	-	CASSFSAGSPEAFF	TGTGCCAGCAGCTTTTCTGCAGGGTCCCCTGAAGCTTTCTTT
TRBJ2-3	TRBV7-9	-	17	-	CASSPTGASGATDTQYF	TGTGCCAGCAGCCCGACAGGGGCTAGCGGGGCCACAGATACGCAGTATTTT
TRBJ2-7	TRBV11-1	TRBD1	14	-	CASSLGTGPYEQYF	TGTGCCAGCAGCTTAGGGACAGGGCCCTACGAGCAGTACTTC
TRBJ1-6	TRBV11-2	-	14	-	CASSPSSYNSPLHF	TGTGCCAGCAGCCCGTCCTCCTATAATTCACCCCTCCACTTT
TRBJ1-6	TRBV4-3	-	14	-	CASSQRISNSPLHF	TGCGCCAGCAGCCAGAGGATTTCTAATTCACCCCTCCACTTT
TRBJ1-5	TRBV11-2	-	14	-	CASSLRGIDQPQHF	TGTGCCAGCAGCTTACGGGGAATAGATCAGCCCCAGCATTTT
TRBJ1-6	TRBV28	TRBD1	15	-	CASSPRQGYRSPLHF	TGTGCCAGCAGTCCCCGACAGGGTTATCGCTCACCCCTCCACTTT
TRBJ2-7	TRBV6-5	-	14	-	CASRGAGALNEQYF	TGTGCCAGCAGGGGGGCCGGTGCCCTCAACGAGCAGTACTTC
TRBJ1-2	TRBV7-2	-	15	-	CASSLAPGGLRGYTF	TGTGCCAGCAGCTTAGCCCCTGGGGGCCTGAGGGGCTACACCTTC
TRBJ2-5	TRBV19	TRBD1	17	-	CASSQGPWDRVEETQYF	TGTGCCAGTAGTCAGGGTCCTTGGGACAGGGTGGAAGAGACCCAGTACTTC
TRBJ2-5	TRBV10-3	-	18	-	CAISESKASRLSQETQYF	TGTGCCATCAGTGAGTCGAAGGCTAGCCGCTTATCTCAAGAGACCCAGTACTTC
TRBJ1-1	TRBV27	TRBD1	17	-	CASRPLYRQGVFAEAFF	TGTGCCAGCAGGCCCCTTTACCGACAGGGCGTCTTCGCGGAAGCTTTCTTT
TRBJ1-3	TRBV7-9	TRBD1	15	-	CASSFPDRGIHTIYF	TGTGCCAGCAGCTTTCCCGACAGGGGCATTCACACCATATATTTT
TRBJ2-5	TRBV10-3	TRBD2	16	-	CATGDLAGGHQETQYF	TGTGCCACCGGAGATCTAGCGGGGGGACACCAAGAGACCCAGTACTTC
TRBJ2-3	TRBV7-2	-	12	-	CASSFFTDTQYF	TGTGCCAGCAGCTTCTTCACAGATACGCAGTATTTT
TRBJ2-7	TRBV7-8	TRBD2	17	few	CASSLFVPSGKTYEQYF	TGTGCCAGCAGCTTATTTGTTCCTAGCGGAAAGACATACGAGCAGTACTTC
TRBJ1-4	TRBV3-1/TRBV3-2	TRBD1	16	-	CASSQGTGLDNEKLFF	TGTGCCAGCAGCCAAGGGACAGGGCTCGATAATGAAAAACTGTTTTTT
TRBJ2-1	TRBV6-5	TRBD2	14	-	CASSYSTSANEQFF	TGTGCCAGCAGTTACTCGACTAGCGCCAATGAGCAGTTCTTC
TRBJ1-5	TRBV6-2/TRBV6-3	TRBD1	14	-	CASSQGQGHQPQHF	TGTGCCAGCAGCCAAGGACAGGGCCATCAGCCCCAGCATTTT
TRBJ1-1	TRBV3-1/TRBV3-2	TRBD1	15	once	CASSLGGTVNTEAFF	TGTGCCAGCAGCCTAGGGGGCACCGTGAACACTGAAGCTTTCTTT
TRBJ1-5	TRBV19	TRBD1	16	-	CASSRGTDLSNQPQHF	TGTGCCAGTAGTAGAGGGACAGACCTTAGCAATCAGCCCCAGCATTTT
TRBJ2-5	TRBV7-2	-	15	-	CASSLIVNRGETQYF	TGTGCCAGCAGCTTAATTGTAAATAGGGGAGAGACCCAGTACTTC
TRBJ2-7	TRBV6-2/TRBV6-3	TRBD2	16	once	CASSPGTSVLGNEQYF	TGTGCCAGCAGTCCCGGGACTAGCGTTCTCGGGAACGAGCAGTACTTC
TRBJ1-5	TRBV6-1	TRBD1	13	once	CATEDRPNQPQHF	TGTGCCACCGAGGACAGGCCTAATCAGCCCCAGCATTTT
TRBJ1-2	TRBV12-3/TRBV12-4	-	13	-	CASSGGRNYGYTF	TGTGCCAGCAGCGGGGGACGGAACTATGGCTACACCTTC
TRBJ2-1	TRBV7-8	TRBD2	20	-	CASSMTSGRAGAKENNEQFF	TGTGCCAGCAGCATGACTAGCGGGAGGGCCGGTGCAAAGGAGAACAATGAGCAGTTCTTC